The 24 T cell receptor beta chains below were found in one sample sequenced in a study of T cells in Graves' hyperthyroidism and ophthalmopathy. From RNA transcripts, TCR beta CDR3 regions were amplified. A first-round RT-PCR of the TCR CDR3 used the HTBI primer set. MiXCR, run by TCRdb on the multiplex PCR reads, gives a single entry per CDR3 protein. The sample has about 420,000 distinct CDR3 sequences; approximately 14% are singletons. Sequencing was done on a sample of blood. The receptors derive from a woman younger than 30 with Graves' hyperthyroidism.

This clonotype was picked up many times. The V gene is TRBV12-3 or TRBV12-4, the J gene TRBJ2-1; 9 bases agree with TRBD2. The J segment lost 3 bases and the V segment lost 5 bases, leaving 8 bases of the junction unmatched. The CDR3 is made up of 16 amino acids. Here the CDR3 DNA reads TGTGCCAGCAGTACGCCCTTAGCGGGAGACTACAATGAGCAGTTCTTC. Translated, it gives CASSTPLAGDYNEQFF.

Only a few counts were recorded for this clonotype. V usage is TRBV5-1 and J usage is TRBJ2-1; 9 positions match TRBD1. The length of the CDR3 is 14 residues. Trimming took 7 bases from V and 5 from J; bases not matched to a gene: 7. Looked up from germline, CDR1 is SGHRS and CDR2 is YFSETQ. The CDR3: CASGQGQGNNEQFF. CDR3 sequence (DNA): TGCGCCAGCGGGCAGGGACAGGGTAACAATGAGCAGTTCTTC.

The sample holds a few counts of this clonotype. The CDR3 sequence: CASSIDPLREQYF. The CDR3 DNA sequence: TGTGCCAGCAGCATTGACCCCCTGCGGGAGCAGTACTTC. The chain carries TRBV5-4 and TRBJ2-7; D is undetermined. This CDR3 region has 13 residues. Trimming cost V 4 bases and J 7 bases, with 15 bases left between them. Germline CDR1 is SGHNT and CDR2 is YYREEE (reference sequence).

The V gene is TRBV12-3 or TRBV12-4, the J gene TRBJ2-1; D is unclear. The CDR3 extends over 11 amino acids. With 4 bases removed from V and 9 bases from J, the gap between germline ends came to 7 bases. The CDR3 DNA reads TGTGCCAGCAGTTCCTACGGTGAGCAGTTCTTC. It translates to CASSSYGEQFF.

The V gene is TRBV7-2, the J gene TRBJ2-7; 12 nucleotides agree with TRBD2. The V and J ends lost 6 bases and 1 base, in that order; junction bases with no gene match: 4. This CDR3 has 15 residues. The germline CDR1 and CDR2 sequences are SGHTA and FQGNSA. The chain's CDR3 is CASSRTSGKSYEQYF. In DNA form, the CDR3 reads TGTGCCAGCAGTCGGACTAGCGGGAAATCCTACGAGCAGTACTTC.

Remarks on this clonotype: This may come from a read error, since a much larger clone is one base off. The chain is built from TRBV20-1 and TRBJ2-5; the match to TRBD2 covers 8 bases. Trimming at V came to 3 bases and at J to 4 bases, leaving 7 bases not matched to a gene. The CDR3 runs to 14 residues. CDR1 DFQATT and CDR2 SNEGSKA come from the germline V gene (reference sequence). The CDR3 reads CSARHSSGLETQYF. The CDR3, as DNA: TGCAGTGCTAGGCACTCTAGCGGGTTAGAGACCCAGTACTTC.

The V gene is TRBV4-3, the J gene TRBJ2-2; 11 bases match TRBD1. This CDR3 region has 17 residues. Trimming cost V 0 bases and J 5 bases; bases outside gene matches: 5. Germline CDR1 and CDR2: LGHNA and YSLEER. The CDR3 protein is CASSQDWGTGGTGELFF. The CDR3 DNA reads TGCGCCAGCAGCCAAGACTGGGGGACAGGGGGTACCGGGGAGCTGTTTTTT.

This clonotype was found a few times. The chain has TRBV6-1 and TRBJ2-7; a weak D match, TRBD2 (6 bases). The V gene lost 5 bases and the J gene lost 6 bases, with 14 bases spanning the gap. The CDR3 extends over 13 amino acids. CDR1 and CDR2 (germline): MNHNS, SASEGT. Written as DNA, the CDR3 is TGTGCCAGCAGTTCGGGACTTTTCCCCGAGCAGTACTTC. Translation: CASSSGLFPEQYF.

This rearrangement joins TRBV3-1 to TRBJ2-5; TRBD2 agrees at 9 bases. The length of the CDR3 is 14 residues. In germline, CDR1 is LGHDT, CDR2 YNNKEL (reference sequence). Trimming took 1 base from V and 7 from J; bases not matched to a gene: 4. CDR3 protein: CASSQVAGVGTQYF. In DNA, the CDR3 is TGTGCCAGCAGCCAAGTAGCGGGAGTTGGGACCCAGTACTTC.

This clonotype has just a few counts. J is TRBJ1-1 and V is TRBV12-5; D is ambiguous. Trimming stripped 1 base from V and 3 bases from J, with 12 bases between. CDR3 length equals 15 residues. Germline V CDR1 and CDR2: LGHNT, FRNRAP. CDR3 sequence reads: CASGLAGSLDTEAFF. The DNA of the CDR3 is TGTGCTAGTGGTTTGGCCGGGAGCCTCGACACTGAAGCTTTCTTT.

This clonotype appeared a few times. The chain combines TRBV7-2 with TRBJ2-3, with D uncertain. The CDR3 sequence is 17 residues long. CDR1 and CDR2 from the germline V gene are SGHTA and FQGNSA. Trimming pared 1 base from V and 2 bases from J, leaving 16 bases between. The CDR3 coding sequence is TGTGCCAGCAGCTTAGGAAGGAGCAGGATCCCCACAGATACGCAGTATTTT. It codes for CASSLGRSRIPTDTQYF.

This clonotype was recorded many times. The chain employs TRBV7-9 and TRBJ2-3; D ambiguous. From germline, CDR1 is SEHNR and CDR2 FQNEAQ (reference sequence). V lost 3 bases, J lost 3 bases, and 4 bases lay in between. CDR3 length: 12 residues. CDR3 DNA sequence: TGTGCCAGCAGCTTCGATACAGATACGCAGTATTTT. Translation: CASSFDTDTQYF.

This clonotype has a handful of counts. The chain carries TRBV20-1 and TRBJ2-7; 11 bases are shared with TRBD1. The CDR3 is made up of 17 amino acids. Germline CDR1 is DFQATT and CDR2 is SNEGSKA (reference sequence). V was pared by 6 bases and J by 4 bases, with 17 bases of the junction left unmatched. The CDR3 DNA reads TGCAGTGCGATTGGGACAGGGGGGGGTATAACCCTTTACGAGCAGTACTTC. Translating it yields CSAIGTGGGITLYEQYF.

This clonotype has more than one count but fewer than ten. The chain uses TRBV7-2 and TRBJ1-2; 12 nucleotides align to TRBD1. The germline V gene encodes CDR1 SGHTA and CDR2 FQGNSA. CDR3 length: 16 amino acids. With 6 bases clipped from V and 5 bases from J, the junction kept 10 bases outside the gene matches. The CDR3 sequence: CASSYTGTGGLYGYTF. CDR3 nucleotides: TGTGCCAGCAGTTACACCGGGACAGGGGGCTTGTATGGCTACACCTTC.

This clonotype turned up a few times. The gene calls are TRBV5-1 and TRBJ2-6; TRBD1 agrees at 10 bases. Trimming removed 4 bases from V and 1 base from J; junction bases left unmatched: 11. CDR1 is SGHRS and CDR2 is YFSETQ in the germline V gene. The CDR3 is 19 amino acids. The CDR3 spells CASSRFGTGELSGANVLTF. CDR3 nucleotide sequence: TGCGCCAGCAGCAGATTTGGGACAGGGGAATTATCTGGGGCCAACGTCCTGACTTTC.

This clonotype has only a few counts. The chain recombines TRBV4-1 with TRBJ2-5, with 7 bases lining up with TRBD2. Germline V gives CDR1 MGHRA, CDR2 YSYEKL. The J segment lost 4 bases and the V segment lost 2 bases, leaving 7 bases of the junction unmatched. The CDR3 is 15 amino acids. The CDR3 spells CASSQSRDYGETQYF. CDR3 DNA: TGCGCCAGCAGCCAATCCCGGGACTACGGAGAGACCCAGTACTTC.

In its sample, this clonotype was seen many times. For the CDR3, the DNA is TGTGCCAGCAGCTTCGATAGCAGGAGCACTGAAGCTTTCTTT. Translation: CASSFDSRSTEAFF. The J gene is TRBJ1-1, the V gene TRBV7-3; no clear D. This CDR3 spans 14 amino acids. Trimming took off 3 bases at V and 4 bases at J, with 12 bases between the two ends. Looked up from germline, CDR1 is SGHTA and CDR2 is FQGTGA.

The CDR3 bases are TGTGCCAGCAGCTGGGGACTAGATTACAATGAGCAGTTCTTC. Its protein product is CASSWGLDYNEQFF. V usage is TRBV5-4 and J usage is TRBJ2-1; TRBD2 aligns across 8 bases. Germline CDR1 and CDR2: SGHNT and YYREEE (reference sequence). Losses at the gene ends were 3 bases for V and 4 bases for J; bases not matched to a gene: 3. The CDR3 has 14 amino acids.

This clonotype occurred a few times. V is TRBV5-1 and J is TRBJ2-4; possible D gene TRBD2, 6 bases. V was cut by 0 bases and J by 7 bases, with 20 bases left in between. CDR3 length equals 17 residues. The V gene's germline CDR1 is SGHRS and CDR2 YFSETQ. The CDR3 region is CASSLVASANLPNIQYF. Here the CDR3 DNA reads TGCGCCAGCAGCTTGGTGGCTAGCGCCAACCTCCCGAACATTCAGTACTTC.

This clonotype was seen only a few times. The CDR3 region has the DNA TGTGCCAGCAGCCTACCGGGACAGGGACTACAGTACTTC. This sequence encodes CASSLPGQGLQYF. The V call is TRBV7-9, the J call TRBJ2-5, with 9 bases aligning to TRBD1. The CDR3 spans 13 residues. Germline values: CDR1 SEHNR, CDR2 FQNEAQ (reference sequence). Trimming cost V 5 bases and J 11 bases; bases outside gene matches: 9.

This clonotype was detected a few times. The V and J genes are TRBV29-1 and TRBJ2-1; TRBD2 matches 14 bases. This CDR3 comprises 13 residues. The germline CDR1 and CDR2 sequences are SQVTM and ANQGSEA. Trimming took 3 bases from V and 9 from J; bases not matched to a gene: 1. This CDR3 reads CSVEGLAGAEQFF. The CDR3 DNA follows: TGCAGCGTTGAGGGACTAGCGGGAGCTGAGCAGTTCTTC.

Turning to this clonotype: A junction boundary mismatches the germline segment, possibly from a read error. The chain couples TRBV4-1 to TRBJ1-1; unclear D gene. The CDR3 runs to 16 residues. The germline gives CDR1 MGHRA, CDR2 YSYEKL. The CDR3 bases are TGTGCCAGCAGCCAAGACGTCCTTGGAGGGATCACTGAAGCTTTCTTT. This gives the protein CASSQDVLGGITEAFF.

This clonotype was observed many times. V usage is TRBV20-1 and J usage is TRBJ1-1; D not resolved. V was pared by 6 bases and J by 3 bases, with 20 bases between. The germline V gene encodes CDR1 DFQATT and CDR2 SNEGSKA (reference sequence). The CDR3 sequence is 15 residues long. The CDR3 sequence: CSARPRTGWDTEAFF. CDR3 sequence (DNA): TGCAGTGCCAGACCTAGGACCGGCTGGGACACTGAAGCTTTCTTT.

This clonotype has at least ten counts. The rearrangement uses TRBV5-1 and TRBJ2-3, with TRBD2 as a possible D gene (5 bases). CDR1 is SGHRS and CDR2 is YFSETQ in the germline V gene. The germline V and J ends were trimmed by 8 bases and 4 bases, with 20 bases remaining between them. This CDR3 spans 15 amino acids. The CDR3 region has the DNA TGCGCCAGTGCTCCGGGTCACTCTAGCTCAGATACGCAGTATTTT. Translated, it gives CASAPGHSSSDTQYF.